This T cell receptor (beta chain) was sequenced for a study of blood T cell repertoires in COVID-19. Study overall: T cells, B-cell-depleted T cells, or PBMCs supplied cDNA or gDNA.

V was clipped by 4 bases and J by 4 bases; unmatched bases: 7. Per the germline V gene, CDR1 is MDHEN and CDR2 is SYDVKM. The CDR3 extends over 15 amino acids. Using immunoSEQ multiplex PCR, the repertoire was profiled, and TCRdb retains in-frame clones only, with some absent. The table includes roughly 52,000 clones, about 86% detected once. The sequencing sample was made of peripheral blood. The TCR was taken from a man between 45 and 60 years old with acute or convalescent COVID-19. V usage is TRBV28 and J usage is TRBJ2-3, with 8 bases aligning to TRBD2. The CDR3 nucleotides are TGTGCCAGCAGTTCGGCGGGAGGAGATGCAGATACGCAGTATTTT. Translating gives CASSSAGGDADTQYF.